The 21 T cell receptor beta chains below come from one sample, sequenced in a study of T cells in Graves' hyperthyroidism and ophthalmopathy. Amplification yielded TCR beta CDR3 regions, with RNA transcripts as the source. Carried out on the TCR CDR3, a first-round RT-PCR used the HTBI primer set. TCRdb used MiXCR to reprocess the multiplex PCR reads, holding one entry per CDR3 protein. Among under 650,000 distinct CDR3 sequences listed, 15% to 20% were seen once. The sequencing input was blood. Receptors were obtained from a woman in her thirties with Graves' hyperthyroidism.

The CDR3 sequence: CASSQGAGVSYEQYF. Written as DNA, the CDR3 is TGTGCCAGCAGCCAAGGGGCCGGGGTCTCCTACGAGCAGTACTTC. The chain joins TRBV3-1 to TRBJ2-7; tentative D call: TRBD2 (5 bases). The CDR3 consists of 15 residues. Per germline, CDR1 LGHDT and CDR2 YNNKEL (reference sequence). Trimming stripped 1 base from V and 0 bases from J, with 10 bases between.

This chain joins TRBV12-3 or TRBV12-4 and TRBJ1-5; no clear D gene. Trimming removed 6 bases from V and 3 bases from J, with 12 bases in between. This CDR3 is 14 amino acids long. DNA of the CDR3: TGTGCCAGCAGGTCGACACCTTACAATCAGCCCCAGCATTTT. Its translation: CASRSTPYNQPQHF.

This clonotype has a count of ten or more. The rearrangement uses TRBV12-3 or TRBV12-4 and TRBJ2-1; D call uncertain. Deletions cut 2 bases from V and 3 bases from J, with 14 bases between. The CDR3 loop spans 16 amino acids. In DNA, the CDR3 is TGTGCCAGCAGTTTAAGGTTACCAATCCTCTACAATGAGCAGTTCTTC. Residues: CASSLRLPILYNEQFF.

This clonotype was seen a few times. The genes are TRBV4-1 and TRBJ1-2, with D perhaps matching TRBD1 (5 bases). The CDR3 length is 13 residues. V gave up 1 base and J gave up 8 bases, with 11 bases separating them. Per germline, CDR1 MGHRA and CDR2 YSYEKL. Written as DNA, the CDR3 is TGCGCCAGCAGCCAAGCAGGGATTAAAGGCTACACCTTC. It translates to CASSQAGIKGYTF.

This clonotype appeared a few times. CDR3 sequence reads: CASSLDRQGLTYEQYF. DNA of the CDR3: TGTGCCAGCAGCTTAGACCGACAGGGGTTAACCTACGAGCAGTACTTC. The chain combines TRBV11-2 with TRBJ2-7, with 8 bases that match TRBD1. With V trimmed by 0 bases and J by 2 bases, 6 bases remained unmatched. In germline, CDR1 is SGHAT, CDR2 FQNNGV. CDR3 length: 16 amino acids.

The chain employs TRBV7-2 and TRBJ2-1; D unclear. CDR1 is SGHTA, CDR2 FQGNSA, per germline. The CDR3 totals 15 residues. V shed 1 base and J shed 4 bases, with 11 bases lying between them. This chain's CDR3 is CASSLVATMYNEQFF. CDR3 nucleotide sequence: TGTGCCAGCAGCTTAGTTGCAACGATGTACAATGAGCAGTTCTTC. Full variable domain (missing parts from reference TRBV7-2 and TRBJ2-1): GAGVSQSPSNKVTEKGKDVELRCDPISGHTALYWYRQSLGQGLEFLIYFQGNSAPDKSGLPSDRFSAERTGGSVSTLTIQRTQQEDSAVYLCASSLVATMYNEQFFGPGTRLTVL.

This clonotype has just a few counts. This rearrangement joins TRBV10-3 to TRBJ2-3, with 10 bases aligning to TRBD2. From germline, CDR1 is ENHRY and CDR2 SYGVKD. This CDR3 spans 15 amino acids. J gave up 2 bases and V 8 bases, and 7 bases lay outside the gene matches. The CDR3 loop is CAIRTGTSDTDTQYF. In DNA form, the CDR3 reads TGTGCCATCCGTACCGGGACTAGCGACACAGATACGCAGTATTTT.

The chain carries TRBV20-1 and TRBJ2-3, with 7 bases aligning to TRBD2. The V and J ends lost 4 bases and 1 base, in that order; junction bases with no gene match: 8. There are 15 residues in the CDR3. Germline CDR1 reads DFQATT; CDR2 reads SNEGSKA (reference sequence). The CDR3 sequence is CSANGGGGGTDTQYF. The DNA for the CDR3 is TGCAGTGCTAATGGGGGGGGAGGAGGCACAGATACGCAGTATTTT.

In this sample, this clonotype turned up many times. The CDR3 is CASSLTQGTTETQYF. The DNA of the CDR3 is TGTGCCAGCAGCCTTACCCAAGGGACAACAGAGACCCAGTACTTC. The chain recombines TRBV7-2 with TRBJ2-5, with TRBD1 as a possible D gene (6 bases). CDR3 length equals 15 residues. With 5 bases removed from V and 4 bases from J, the gap between germline ends came to 17 bases. Germline lookup yields CDR1 SGHTA and CDR2 FQGNSA.

The V gene is TRBV6-1, the J gene TRBJ2-6; D is uncertain. Looked up from germline, CDR1 is MNHNS and CDR2 is SASEGT. The V and J ends lost 2 bases and 1 base respectively, with 9 bases between them. The CDR3 contains 16 residues. CDR3 in amino acids: CASSESMGSGANVLTF. The CDR3 DNA sequence: TGTGCCAGCAGTGAATCTATGGGATCTGGGGCCAACGTCCTGACTTTC.

The J gene is TRBJ1-2, the V gene TRBV28; D is possibly TRBD1 (5 bases). CDR1 is MDHEN, CDR2 SYDVKM, per germline. The CDR3 length is 14 residues. Trimming cost V 6 bases and J 4 bases, with 15 bases left between them. The CDR3 DNA reads TGTGCCAGCAGAAGACAGACGTCCGTCTATGGCTACACCTTC. Translation: CASRRQTSVYGYTF.

This clonotype was seen many times. CDR3 DNA: TGTGCCAGCAGTTCCGCGGGACAGGTCAAAGAGACCCAGTACTTC. This encodes CASSSAGQVKETQYF. The chain recombines TRBV6-1 with TRBJ2-5, with 8 positions matching TRBD1. The CDR3 is made up of 15 amino acids. The ends lost 5 bases at V and 3 bases at J; junction bases unmatched: 8. The germline gives CDR1 MNHNS, CDR2 SASEGT.

In its sample, this clonotype was seen a few times. The gene calls are TRBV14 and TRBJ1-1; D remains unclear. Trimming removed 2 bases from V and 3 bases from J, with 7 bases in between. This CDR3 spans 13 amino acids. Per the germline V gene, CDR1 is SGHDN and CDR2 is FVKESK. CDR3 nucleotide sequence: TGTGCCAGCAGCCAAAGTGGGTACACTGAAGCTTTCTTT. Its protein is CASSQSGYTEAFF.

The rearrangement links TRBV29-1 to TRBJ1-3, with a tentative D call TRBD1 (6 bases). CDR1 is SQVTM and CDR2 is ANQGSEA in the germline V gene. Deletions cut 4 bases from V and 6 bases from J, with 7 bases between. The CDR3 is 11 amino acids. This CDR3 reads CSVGDINTIYF. The CDR3 coding sequence is TGCAGCGTTGGGGACATAAACACCATATATTTT.

On this clonotype: The junction departs from the called germline gene at one end, perhaps through a read error. The chain uses TRBV20-1 and TRBJ1-4, with a weak D call TRBD1 (6 bases). Germline lookup yields CDR1 DFQATT and CDR2 SNEGSKA (reference sequence). The CDR3 covers 13 residues. The chain's CDR3 is CSASEGGGEKLSF. The CDR3 nucleotides read TGCAGTGCTAGCGAGGGGGGAGGTGAAAAACTGTCTTTT.

The chain's CDR3 is CATGEGRSDEQFF. DNA of the CDR3: TGTGCCACTGGGGAGGGGAGGTCCGATGAGCAGTTCTTC. The genes are TRBV10-3 and TRBJ2-1; 7 positions match TRBD2. Germline assignment: CDR1 ENHRY and CDR2 SYGVKD. V shed 10 bases, J shed 8 bases, and the junction held 11 bases outside the gene matches. CDR3 size: 13 residues.

This clonotype was observed at least ten times. J is TRBJ2-7 and V is TRBV28; 12 positions match TRBD2. This CDR3 contains 15 residues. V shed 2 bases and J 3 bases; nucleotides not matched to a gene: 2. Germline-derived CDR1 and CDR2 are MDHEN and SYDVKM. CDR3 loop: CASSLETSGSYEQYF. The DNA for the CDR3 is TGTGCCAGCAGTTTAGAGACTAGCGGGAGCTACGAGCAGTACTTC.

This clonotype appeared many times. The chain is built from TRBV19 and TRBJ1-5; D is unclear. Germline loops: CDR1 LNHDA, CDR2 SQIVND (reference sequence). V was clipped by 5 bases and J by 3 bases, with 11 bases between them. The CDR3 consists of 14 residues. The CDR3 DNA sequence: TGTGCCAGTAGTGTGGCAGTTTCCAATCAGCCCCAGCATTTT. Its protein product is CASSVAVSNQPQHF.

This chain uses TRBV12-3 or TRBV12-4 with TRBJ2-1; 11 bases align to TRBD2. The CDR3 is 15 amino acids. After removal of 3 bases from V and 12 bases from J, the junction contained 10 bases not matched to a gene. The CDR3 is CASSFWGTSGAPQFF. The CDR3 nucleotides read TGTGCCAGCAGTTTTTGGGGGACTAGCGGAGCCCCGCAGTTCTTC.

Ten or more counts support this clonotype. The chain couples TRBV10-3 to TRBJ2-7, with no clear D. Germline V gives CDR1 ENHRY, CDR2 SYGVKD. Trimming left V 1 base short and J 7 bases short, with 5 bases between. The CDR3 length is 11 residues. The CDR3 DNA reads as TGTGCCATCAGTGAGTTGGGGGAGCAGTACTTC. Protein product: CAISELGEQYF.

This clonotype was detected ten times or more. The CDR3 sequence: CASSSGSGYTF. The CDR3, as DNA: TGTGCCAGCAGTTCCGGTAGCGGCTACACCTTC. V gene TRBV6-2 or TRBV6-3 combines with J gene TRBJ1-2; the D is unclear. V dropped 4 bases and J dropped 8 bases, with 8 bases sitting between them. There are 11 residues in the CDR3. Germline assignment: CDR1 MNHEY and CDR2 SVGEGT.